This TCR beta chain was found in a study of blood T cell repertoires in COVID-19 (TCRdb year 2020). Regarding the research as a whole: The collaborator samples originated in the United States, Italy and Spain and spanned the acute and convalescent phases of COVID-19. The material from the prospective study consisted of cDNA or gDNA derived from T cells, B-cell-depleted T cells, or PBMCs. The dataset comprised deeply sampled blood TCRbeta repertoires from subjects exposed to, actively infected with, or recovered from COVID-19. The repertoires were released in a freely available public database meant as a resource for research on the immune response to SARS-CoV-2. Samples came from the ongoing ImmuneRACE study (first 160 participants) plus 1,254 subjects from 6 global collaborators. Sample metadata almost always included a de-identified subject ID, COVID-19 status, age in years and sex. HLA class I and class II types, where available, came from metadata supplied by the sample provider rather than from assay-based typing.

TCRbeta CDR3 regions were amplified from genomic DNA using the immunoSEQ Assay, a bias-controlled multiplex PCR. In the original analysis: Nucleated cell counts per sample were estimated from amplification of reference gene primers within the assay. To quantify the absolute abundance of each unique TCRbeta CDR3 rearrangement, sequence reads were collapsed and filtered. Productive Simpson clonality was computed per sample as the square root of Simpson's diversity index over productive rearrangements. Imported from immuneACCESS, the table was reduced by TCRdb to in-frame sequences with V and J called. These copies leave out some clones; in studies compared against another copy, an unresolved V gene accounts for under half, and the cause of the remainder is not known. That table furnishes V, J and clone size, whereas the DNA furnished D and trimming. This sample has 80,000 to 95,000 clones in its table, and roughly 84% of those were observed once. Of the sample, 31% falls within the top ten clones.

Each collaborating institution followed its own protocols to collect whole blood in K2EDTA tubes. Collaborator samples were shipped for TCRbeta analysis as frozen whole blood, isolated PBMCs, or DNA extracted from either sample type. Note on this clone: Its antigen remains unidentified. No per-base quality is available; no much larger clone lies one base away.

Measured from the cysteine to the phenylalanine, the CDR3 is 16 residues long. Kept here is only the CDR3 DNA, which spans 48 bases and is read in frame from base 1. Points the paper makes about the study in general: The quantity of clinical and demographic metadata differed by source and by participant and was supplied without curation.

The sample consisted of peripheral blood. The sequence joins TRBV21-1 to TRBJ2-1; the table's D call, TRBD2, was not checked against the DNA. TRBV21-1 is a known pseudogene. The receptor was derived from an elderly woman with active or convalescent COVID-19. CDR3 protein: CASRFQTSGSNNEQFF. The DNA reads as follows: TGTGCCAGCCGGTTCCAAACGAGCGGATCTAACAATGAGCAGTTCTTC.